Sequencing of this T cell receptor beta chain was carried out in a study of cytomegalovirus exposure and HLA in healthy donors. Study details: Roughly 170 million T cells yielded around 120 million unique TCR beta sequences in earlier analysis.

Germline loops: CDR1 LNHDA, CDR2 SQIVND (reference sequence). This CDR3 spans 14 amino acids. Trimming at V came to 5 bases and at J to 7 bases, leaving 8 bases not matched to a gene. Findings and limits, study-wide: A later analysis linked a missense variant in DCLRE1C to the trimming of TCR beta V and J genes. According to an earlier analysis, most TCR beta V segments yielded productive rearrangements about 87% or about 30% of the time. Both high specificity and high sensitivity reportedly marked the classifier's diagnosis of cytomegalovirus status.

This PCR relied on a set of 60 Vbeta primers and 13 Jbeta primers. TCRdb's table, derived via immunoSEQ multiplex PCR, lists solely in-frame clones and lacks some. Of tens of thousands of clones detected, approximately 71% appear once; the ten largest clones hold 2.2%. On this clone: Its antigen is currently unknown.

The sequenced sample consisted of PBMCs. The rearrangement links TRBV19 to TRBJ1-5; 7 nucleotides line up with TRBD1. This TCR was sampled from a man in his forties in good health and CMV-seronegative. CDR3 DNA: TGTGCCAGTAGTGCTGGACAGGCGGACCAGCCCCAGCATTTT. Protein: CASSAGQADQPQHF.